Listed here are 15 T cell receptor beta chains from one sample, sequenced in a study of STAT3 mutations in large granular lymphocyte leukemia. The antigens for these receptors are not known. Regarding the study as a whole: Every T-cell large granular lymphocyte leukemia patient had at least one immunodominant TCR beta clonotype.

The method was immunoSEQ multiplex PCR; TCRdb's version includes in-frame clones alone and lacks a portion of them. There are around 29,000 clones in the sample; around 88% occur only once, and 12% lies in the top ten. What was sequenced was peripheral blood mononuclear cells. These receptors all come from a man between 60 and 75 years old with T-cell large granular lymphocyte leukemia. Some clones in this sample may be carry-over from other donors' samples.

This clone was detected only once. This chain connects TRBV6-6 to TRBJ1-2; no clear D gene. This CDR3 has 13 residues. CDR1 and CDR2 from the germline V gene are MNHNY and SVGAGI (reference sequence). Trimming removed 5 bases from V and 2 bases from J, with 9 bases in between. CDR3 in amino acids: CASSADPNYGYTF. The DNA for the CDR3 is TGTGCCAGCAGTGCGGACCCAAACTATGGCTACACCTTC.

V and J are TRBV5-1 and TRBJ1-1; D may be TRBD1 (5 bases). V gave up 2 bases and J gave up 1 base, with 12 bases separating them. Germline V CDR1 and CDR2: SGHRS, YFSETQ. This CDR3 contains 15 residues. The CDR3 reads CASSFQGAGNTEAFF. CDR3 nucleotides: TGCGCCAGCAGCTTTCAGGGCGCGGGGAACACTGAAGCTTTCTTT.

This chain connects TRBV5-1 to TRBJ2-1, with D uncertain. The germline V and J ends were trimmed by 1 base and 5 bases, with 10 bases remaining between them. Germline CDR1 is SGHRS and CDR2 is YFSETQ. This CDR3 contains 14 residues. CDR3 DNA: TGCGCCAGCAGCTTGAACCTACCGGACAATGAGCAGTTCTTC. Amino acids: CASSLNLPDNEQFF.

This chain joins TRBV18 and TRBJ2-1, with 11 positions matching TRBD2. CDR3 length equals 16 residues. The V segment lost 3 bases and the J segment 4 bases; nucleotides outside the gene matches: 5. CDR1 is KGHSH and CDR2 is LQKENI in the germline V gene. This chain's CDR3 is CASSPQTSGIYNEQFF. The CDR3 DNA is TGTGCCAGCTCACCGCAGACTAGCGGGATTTACAATGAGCAGTTCTTC.

The rearrangement uses TRBV19 and TRBJ2-3, with D possibly TRBD2 on 6 matching bases. Germline V gene lookup returns CDR1 LNHDA and CDR2 SQIVND (reference sequence). There are 16 residues in the CDR3. Deletions cut 5 bases from V and 7 bases from J, with 22 bases between. The chain's CDR3 is CASSAGSGYTGNTQYF. In nucleotides, the CDR3 is TGTGCCAGTAGTGCCGGGAGCGGGTACACGGGAAATACGCAGTATTTT.

The rearrangement links TRBV5-1 to TRBJ2-3, with D perhaps TRBD1 or TRBD2 (6 bases each). The CDR3 spans 14 residues. Trimming took off 0 bases at V and 6 bases at J, with 11 bases between the two ends. Germline V gene lookup returns CDR1 SGHRS and CDR2 YFSETQ. DNA for the CDR3: TGCGCCAGCAGCTTGGTCGGGGGCGCCGATACGCAGTATTTT. This translates into CASSLVGGADTQYF.

The chain recombines TRBV5-5 with TRBJ2-2; no clear D. The CDR3 extends over 13 amino acids. Germline assignment: CDR1 SGHKS and CDR2 YYEKEE (reference sequence). The V end lost 0 bases, the J end lost 8 bases, and 8 bases lay between the germline ends. DNA of the CDR3: TGTGCCAGCAGCTTGGGACTGTCGGGGGAGCTGTTTTTT. Encoded protein: CASSLGLSGELFF.

The table lists this clone with a count of one. The chain couples TRBV7-3 to TRBJ1-2, with 9 bases identical to TRBD1. The CDR3 sequence is 16 residues long. J was trimmed by 4 bases and V by 0 bases; bases with no gene match: 6. Germline assignment: CDR1 SGHTA and CDR2 FQGTGA. The chain's CDR3 is CASSLTGTGKTYGYTF. CDR3 DNA sequence: TGTGCCAGCAGCTTAACGGGGACAGGGAAGACCTATGGCTACACCTTC.

The chain combines TRBV5-4 with TRBJ2-1, with D maybe TRBD2 (7 bases). The V gene lost 6 bases and the J gene lost 10 bases, with 26 bases spanning the gap. CDR3 length equals 16 residues. The germline gives CDR1 SGHNT, CDR2 YYREEE (reference sequence). CDR3 residues: CASTPPGGGGPKEQFF. CDR3 DNA sequence: TGTGCCAGCACTCCCCCCGGAGGGGGAGGGCCGAAGGAGCAGTTCTTC.

CDR3 sequence (DNA): TGCGCCCATCGGGGACTAGCGGCCTACGAGCAGTACTTC. It yields the protein CAHRGLAAYEQYF. The chain has TRBV5-1 and TRBJ2-7; 11 bases are a match to TRBD2. Germline loops: CDR1 SGHRS, CDR2 YFSETQ. The CDR3 is 13 residues long. The ends lost 10 bases at V and 2 bases at J; junction bases unmatched: 5.

The chain employs TRBV18 and TRBJ1-4, with D possibly TRBD1 on 5 matching bases. V lost 4 bases and J lost 8, with 14 bases in between. The germline CDR1 and CDR2 sequences are KGHSH and LQKENI. The CDR3 totals 14 residues. CDR3: CASSLKARVEKLFF. In DNA, the CDR3 is TGTGCCAGCTCACTCAAGGCCAGGGTGGAAAAACTGTTTTTT.

The rearrangement joins TRBV10-3 to TRBJ1-5, with D maybe TRBD1 (5 bases). This CDR3 comprises 15 residues. CDR1 and CDR2 from the germline V gene are ENHRY and SYGVKD. Trimming took off 2 bases at V and 7 bases at J, with 15 bases between the two ends. The CDR3 spells CAISETRAGGQPQHF. The CDR3 region has the DNA TGTGCCATCAGTGAGACCAGGGCGGGGGGGCAGCCCCAGCATTTT.

The genes are TRBV5-1 and TRBJ2-7; tentatively, D is TRBD1 (5 bases). Trimming pared 0 bases from V and 2 bases from J, leaving 9 bases between. The CDR3 loop spans 14 amino acids. Germline V gives CDR1 SGHRS, CDR2 YFSETQ. The CDR3 protein is CASSLDPGPYEQYF. The DNA of the CDR3 is TGCGCCAGCAGCTTGGACCCAGGGCCCTACGAGCAGTACTTC.

V and J are TRBV30 and TRBJ2-7, with a tentative D call TRBD2 (6 bases). Trimming took 2 bases from V and 4 from J, leaving 12 bases between them. The CDR3 is made up of 13 amino acids. CDR1 GTSNPN and CDR2 SVGIG come from the germline V gene (reference sequence). The DNA for the CDR3 is TGTGCCTGGAGTCTTAGCGGTACTTACGAGCAGTACTTC. Protein: CAWSLSGTYEQYF.

The chain combines TRBV4-1 with TRBJ2-6; D is possibly TRBD1 (5 bases). Between the trimmed V and J ends, which lost 2 bases and 2 bases, there was a span of 10 bases. Germline assignment: CDR1 MGHRA and CDR2 YSYEKL. This CDR3 contains 16 residues. Written as DNA, the CDR3 is TGCGCCAGCAGCCAACTGACGACAGCTGGGGCCAACGTCCTGACTTTC. Translation gives CASSQLTTAGANVLTF.